These 15 T cell receptor beta chains originate from one sample sequenced in a study of cytotoxic CD8 clonotypes in ibrutinib-treated CLL. The protocol was immunoSEQ multiplex PCR, while the TCRdb copy is restricted to in-frame clones and leaves out a portion. The table includes fewer than 70,000 clones, less than 75% detected once. The sequences come from PBMCs, collected after 12 months of ibrutinib treatment. The receptors were sampled from a human donor with chronic lymphocytic leukemia.

The chain is built from TRBV7-9 and TRBJ2-7; 9 bases agree with TRBD2. Trimming took 5 bases from V and 3 from J; bases not matched to a gene: 11. The CDR3 runs to 16 residues. Looked up from germline, CDR1 is SEHNR and CDR2 is FQNEAQ (reference sequence). CDR3 loop: CASSHGGLAGFYEQYF. For the CDR3, the DNA is TGTGCCAGCAGCCACGGGGGACTAGCTGGTTTCTACGAGCAGTACTTC.

The chain employs TRBV18 and TRBJ2-3, with TRBD2 matching over 13 bases. Trimming removed 1 base from V and 2 bases from J; junction bases left unmatched: 9. From germline, CDR1 is KGHSH and CDR2 LQKENI. The CDR3 extends over 19 amino acids. CDR3 in amino acids: CASSPRGTSGVGDTDTQYF. CDR3 coding DNA: TGTGCCAGCTCACCACGCGGGACTAGCGGGGTCGGGGACACAGATACGCAGTATTTT.

V gene TRBV20-1 combines with J gene TRBJ2-1; D remains unclear. CDR1 and CDR2 from the germline V gene are DFQATT and SNEGSKA (reference sequence). The CDR3 covers 11 residues. CDR3 nucleotide sequence: TGCAGCGCCACGGTGGACAATGAGCAGTTCTTC. The encoded protein is CSATVDNEQFF.

V is TRBV19 and J is TRBJ2-2; D unclear. The CDR3 consists of 15 residues. Germline CDR1 reads LNHDA; CDR2 reads SQIVND (reference sequence). Trimming pared 2 bases from V and 7 bases from J, leaving 14 bases between. The CDR3 DNA follows: TGTGCCAGTAGTATATTGACAAACCAGGTCGGGGAGCTGTTTTTT. It codes for CASSILTNQVGELFF.

The V call is TRBV30, the J call TRBJ1-3; D possibly corresponds to TRBD1 (6 bases). CDR1 GTSNPN and CDR2 SVGIG come from the germline V gene (reference sequence). Deletions cut 0 bases from V and 0 bases from J, with 15 bases between. This CDR3 has 17 residues. CDR3 sequence: CAWSVPDRPFSGNTIYF. The CDR3 DNA reads TGTGCCTGGAGTGTACCAGACAGGCCCTTCTCTGGAAACACCATATATTTT.

The gene calls are TRBV5-1 and TRBJ2-2; D unclear. Trimming removed 4 bases from V and 0 bases from J, with 10 bases in between. Germline V gene data show CDR1 as SGHRS and CDR2 as YFSETQ. The CDR3 totals 15 residues. CDR3 region: CASSPTISNTGELFF. The CDR3 nucleotides read TGCGCCAGCAGCCCAACCATCTCGAACACCGGGGAGCTGTTTTTT.

V is TRBV4-2 and J is TRBJ2-5; TRBD1 is a possible D gene (7 bases). CDR1 is LGHNA and CDR2 is YNFKEQ in the germline V gene. CDR3 length: 16 amino acids. V lost 0 bases to trimming and J lost 1 base, with 12 bases between them. CDR3 region: CASSQDTQGGQETQYF. For the CDR3, the DNA is TGTGCCAGCAGCCAAGATACTCAGGGGGGCCAAGAGACCCAGTACTTC.

The V and J genes are TRBV11-2 and TRBJ1-3, with D perhaps matching TRBD1 (5 bases). This CDR3 region has 16 residues. Trimming took off 2 bases at V and 3 bases at J, with 14 bases between the two ends. Germline loops: CDR1 SGHAT, CDR2 FQNNGV. The CDR3 reads CASSLLGVSLGNTIYF. For the CDR3, the DNA is TGTGCCAGCAGCTTACTGGGGGTCAGCCTTGGAAACACCATATATTTT.

Only a few counts were recorded for this clone. J is TRBJ1-5 and V is TRBV5-1; D remains ambiguous. CDR3 length: 13 amino acids. Germline V gene lookup returns CDR1 SGHRS and CDR2 YFSETQ. Trimming removed 4 bases at V and 5 bases at J, with 10 bases between. CDR3 sequence: CASSPDPYQPQHF. The CDR3, as DNA: TGCGCCAGCAGCCCGGACCCATATCAGCCCCAGCATTTT.

The rearrangement uses TRBV5-1 and TRBJ2-7; tentatively, D is TRBD2 (5 bases). Trimming left V 0 bases short and J 0 bases short, with 7 bases between. Germline loops: CDR1 SGHRS, CDR2 YFSETQ. CDR3 length equals 14 residues. The CDR3: CASSLVAPSYEQYF. Here the CDR3 DNA reads TGCGCCAGCAGCTTGGTAGCGCCCTCCTACGAGCAGTACTTC.

V gene TRBV5-6 combines with J gene TRBJ1-4; D is undetermined. The CDR3 totals 16 residues. The V gene's germline CDR1 is SGHDT and CDR2 YYEEEE. Trimming pared 2 bases from V and 7 bases from J, leaving 18 bases between. The CDR3 sequence: CASSFRGLSSSEKLFF. CDR3 nucleotides: TGTGCCAGCAGCTTTCGTGGACTCAGCAGTAGTGAAAAACTGTTTTTT.

This clone was found a few times. This chain links TRBV4-3 with TRBJ2-2, with a possible D match to TRBD2 (6 bases). Germline V gene data show CDR1 as LGHNA and CDR2 as YSLEER. The CDR3 has 16 residues. V was trimmed by 4 bases and J by 1 base, leaving 13 bases between them. The CDR3 DNA reads as TGCGCCAGCAGCCCTGCGATTAGCGGGAACACCGGGGAGCTGTTTTTT. It encodes CASSPAISGNTGELFF.

CDR3 sequence reads: CASSLAQTGWDEQYF. CDR3 DNA sequence: TGCGCCAGCAGCTTGGCCCAGACAGGGTGGGACGAGCAGTACTTC. The rearrangement links TRBV5-1 to TRBJ2-7; 7 bases match TRBD1. There are 15 residues in the CDR3. Germline V gene data show CDR1 as SGHRS and CDR2 as YFSETQ. The junction had 8 bases not matched to a gene; V was cut back by 0 bases and J by 5 bases.

This clone occurred a few times. This chain uses TRBV6-1 with TRBJ2-7, with D unclear. Trimming cost V 7 bases and J 3 bases, with 7 bases left between them. Germline CDR1 reads MNHNS; CDR2 reads SASEGT. The CDR3 has 11 residues. The CDR3 DNA sequence: TGTGCCAGCACCCGCGGCTACGAGCAGTACTTC. Translation gives CASTRGYEQYF.

CDR3 sequence reads: CASTWTGGGYGYTF. DNA of the CDR3: TGTGCCAGCACCTGGACAGGGGGCGGCTATGGCTACACCTTC. The chain joins TRBV5-4 to TRBJ1-2; 11 positions agree with TRBD1. Germline loops: CDR1 SGHNT, CDR2 YYREEE (reference sequence). The CDR3 is 14 amino acids. Trimming took 6 bases from V and 4 from J; bases not matched to a gene: 5. The variable domain in full, completed from reference TRBV5-4 and TRBJ1-2, reads ETGVTQSPTHLIKTRGQQVTLRCSSQSGHNTVSWYQQALGQGPQFIFQYYREEENGRGNFPPRFSGLQFPNYSSELNVNALELDDSALYLCASTWTGGGYGYTFGSGTRLTVV.